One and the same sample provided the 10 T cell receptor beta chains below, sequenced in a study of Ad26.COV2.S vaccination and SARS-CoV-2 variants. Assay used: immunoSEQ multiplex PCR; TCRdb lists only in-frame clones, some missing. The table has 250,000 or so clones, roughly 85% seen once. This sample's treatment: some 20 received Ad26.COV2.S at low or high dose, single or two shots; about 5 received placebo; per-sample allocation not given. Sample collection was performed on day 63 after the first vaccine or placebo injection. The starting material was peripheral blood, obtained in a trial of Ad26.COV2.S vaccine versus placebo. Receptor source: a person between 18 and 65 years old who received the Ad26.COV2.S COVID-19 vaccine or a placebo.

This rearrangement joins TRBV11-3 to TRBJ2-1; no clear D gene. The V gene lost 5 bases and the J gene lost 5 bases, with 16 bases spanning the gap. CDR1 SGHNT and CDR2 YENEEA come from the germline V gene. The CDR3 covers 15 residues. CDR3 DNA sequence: TGTGCCAGCAGCAAGGGCAGACTCCTTGACAATGAGCAGTTCTTC. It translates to CASSKGRLLDNEQFF. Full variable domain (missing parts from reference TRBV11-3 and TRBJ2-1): EAGVVQSPRYKIIEKKQPVAFWCNPISGHNTLYWYLQNLGQGPELLIRYENEEAVDDSQLPKDRFSAERLKGVDSTLKIQPAELGDSAVYLCASSKGRLLDNEQFFGPGTRLTVL.

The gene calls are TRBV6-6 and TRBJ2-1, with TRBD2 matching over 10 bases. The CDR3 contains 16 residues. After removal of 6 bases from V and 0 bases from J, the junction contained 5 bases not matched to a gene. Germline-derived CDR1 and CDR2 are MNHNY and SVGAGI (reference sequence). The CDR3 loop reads CASSSSSGSSYNEQFF. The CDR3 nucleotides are TGTGCCAGCAGCTCTTCTAGCGGGAGCTCCTACAATGAGCAGTTCTTC.

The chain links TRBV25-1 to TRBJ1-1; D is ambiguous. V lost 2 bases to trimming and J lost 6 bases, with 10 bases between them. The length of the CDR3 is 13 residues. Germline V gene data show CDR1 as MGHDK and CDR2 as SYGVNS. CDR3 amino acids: CASSEGVIPEAFF. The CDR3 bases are TGTGCCAGCAGTGAAGGGGTAATCCCTGAAGCTTTCTTT.

The CDR3 protein is CASSLNEGYNNQPQHF. The CDR3 nucleotides read TGTGCCAGCAGCTTGAATGAGGGCTATAATAATCAGCCCCAGCATTTT. The chain links TRBV5-5 to TRBJ1-5; D is ambiguous. Germline CDR1 and CDR2: SGHKS and YYEKEE (reference sequence). The V and J ends lost 1 base and 4 bases respectively, with 15 bases between them. The CDR3 is made up of 16 amino acids.

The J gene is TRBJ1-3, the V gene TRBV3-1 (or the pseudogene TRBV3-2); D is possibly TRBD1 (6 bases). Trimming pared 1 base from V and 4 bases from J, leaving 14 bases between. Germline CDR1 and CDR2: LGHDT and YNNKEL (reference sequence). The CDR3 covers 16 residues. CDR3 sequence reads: CASSQVTGPHGNTIYF. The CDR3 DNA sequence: TGTGCCAGCAGCCAAGTTACAGGGCCCCACGGAAACACCATATATTTT.

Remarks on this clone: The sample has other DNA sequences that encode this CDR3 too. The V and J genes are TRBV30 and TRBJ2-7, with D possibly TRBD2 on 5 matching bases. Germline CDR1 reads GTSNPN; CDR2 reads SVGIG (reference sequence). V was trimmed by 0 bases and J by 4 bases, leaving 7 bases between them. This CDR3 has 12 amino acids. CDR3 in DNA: TGTGCCTGGAGTGTACGGGGTTACGAGCAGTACTTC. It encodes CAWSVRGYEQYF.

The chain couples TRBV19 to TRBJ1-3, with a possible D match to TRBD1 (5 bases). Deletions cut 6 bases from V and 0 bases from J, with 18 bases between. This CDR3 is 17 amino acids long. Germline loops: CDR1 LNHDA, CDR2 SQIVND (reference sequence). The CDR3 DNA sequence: TGTGCCAGTAGAGGGGAGAGGGGCCTTCCCTCTGGAAACACCATATATTTT. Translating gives CASRGERGLPSGNTIYF.

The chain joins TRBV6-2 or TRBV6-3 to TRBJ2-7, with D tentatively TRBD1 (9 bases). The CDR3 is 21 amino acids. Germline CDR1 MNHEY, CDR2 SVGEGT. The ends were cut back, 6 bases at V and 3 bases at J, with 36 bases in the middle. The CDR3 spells CASSQAGTGFLAGDRGYEQYV. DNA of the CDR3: TGTGCCAGCAGCCAGGCCGGGACAGGGTTCCTAGCGGGCGACCGGGGCTACGAGCAGTACGTC.

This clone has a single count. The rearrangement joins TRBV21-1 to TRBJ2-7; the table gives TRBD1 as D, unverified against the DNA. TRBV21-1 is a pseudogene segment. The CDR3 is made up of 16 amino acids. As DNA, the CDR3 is TGTGCCAGCAGCCGAGAGCGACAGCGACCATGCTACGAGCAGTACGTC. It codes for CASSRERQRPCYEQYV.

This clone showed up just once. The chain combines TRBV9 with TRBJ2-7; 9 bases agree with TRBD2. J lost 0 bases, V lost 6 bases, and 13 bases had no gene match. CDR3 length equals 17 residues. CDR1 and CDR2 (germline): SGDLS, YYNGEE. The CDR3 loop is CASTLRTSATFSYEQYV. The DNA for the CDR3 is TGTGCCAGCACCCTCAGGACTAGCGCGACCTTCTCCTACGAGCAGTACGTC.